Listed below are T cell receptor beta chains from one sample, sequenced in a study of blood T cell repertoires in COVID-19. Measured with immunoSEQ multiplex PCR; TCRdb has only the in-frame clones, and not every one. The sample yields roughly 46,000 clones, approximately 87% seen once. Sequences were obtained from peripheral blood. These receptors all stem from a human donor in a cohort sampled during active COVID-19. The CDR3 runs from the conserved cysteine through the conserved F or W. D genes are given only for firm matches. Only part of the rows carry a size: once, few, many, or a class if the clone is expanded.

d_gene: TRBD1
j_gene: TRBJ1-2
v_gene: TRBV19
abundance: -
CDR3nt: TGTGCCAGTAGTACGGACAGGGGCTATGGCTACACCTTC
CDR3aa: CASSTDRGYGYTF

d_gene: -
j_gene: TRBJ2-7
v_gene: TRBV10-2
abundance: -
CDR3nt: TGCGCCAGCAGTGAGTTATCCCAGACCTACGAGCAGTACTTC
CDR3aa: CASSELSQTYEQYF

d_gene: TRBD2
j_gene: TRBJ2-5
v_gene: TRBV10-3
abundance: -
CDR3nt: TGTGCCATCAGTGAGTCTGACGCGGGACTATTATCAGAGACCCAGTACTTC
CDR3aa: CAISESDAGLLSETQYF

d_gene: TRBD1
j_gene: TRBJ2-7
v_gene: TRBV9
abundance: -
CDR3nt: TGTGCCAGCGGGGGGACAGGGGGCGAGTACGAGCAGTACTTC
CDR3aa: CASGGTGGEYEQYF

d_gene: TRBD2
j_gene: TRBJ2-7
v_gene: TRBV18
abundance: -
CDR3nt: TGTGCCAGCTCCTCCGGGACTAGCGGCTACGAGCAGTACTTC
CDR3aa: CASSSGTSGYEQYF

d_gene: -
j_gene: TRBJ1-2
v_gene: TRBV2
abundance: -
CDR3nt: TGTGCCAGCAGTGGTCGAGATGGCTACACCTTC
CDR3aa: CASSGRDGYTF

d_gene: TRBD2
j_gene: TRBJ2-7
v_gene: TRBV16
abundance: -
CDR3nt: TGTGCCAGCAGCCAAGGGACTAGCGGGAGGGCCAACGAGCAGTACTTC
CDR3aa: CASSQGTSGRANEQYF

d_gene: TRBD1
j_gene: TRBJ1-1
v_gene: TRBV6-5
abundance: -
CDR3nt: TGTGCCAGCAGCAAGGACAGGATGAACACTGAAGCTTTCTTT
CDR3aa: CASSKDRMNTEAFF

d_gene: -
j_gene: TRBJ1-2
v_gene: TRBV24-1
abundance: -
CDR3nt: TGTGCCACCAGTGATTTCAGGGCACATGGCTACACCTTC
CDR3aa: CATSDFRAHGYTF

d_gene: -
j_gene: TRBJ2-7
v_gene: TRBV3-1/TRBV3-2
abundance: large
CDR3nt: TGTGCCAGCAGCCAAGTTAGCTACGAGCAGTACTTC
CDR3aa: CASSQVSYEQYF

d_gene: TRBD2
j_gene: TRBJ2-5
v_gene: TRBV27
abundance: -
CDR3nt: TGTGCCAGCAGTTCTAGCGGGGGCCCGTATACCCAGTACTTC
CDR3aa: CASSSSGGPYTQYF

d_gene: -
j_gene: TRBJ2-5
v_gene: TRBV1
abundance: -
CDR3nt: TGCACCAGCAGCCAAGAGTTGACTAGCGGAATACAAGAGACCCAGTACTTC
CDR3aa: CTSSQELTSGIQETQYF

d_gene: -
j_gene: TRBJ2-1
v_gene: TRBV2
abundance: -
CDR3nt: TGTGCCAGCAGTGAAGCGGGGGCGGTAGCCTACAATGAGCAGTTCTTC
CDR3aa: CASSEAGAVAYNEQFF

d_gene: TRBD1
j_gene: TRBJ1-1
v_gene: TRBV4-1
abundance: -
CDR3nt: TGCGCCAGCAGCCAAGATGGGACAGGTCGAATCACTGAAGCTTTCTTT
CDR3aa: CASSQDGTGRITEAFF

d_gene: -
j_gene: TRBJ2-7
v_gene: TRBV5-4
abundance: -
CDR3nt: TGTGCCAGCAGCTTGCAGGGTTCCTACGAGCAGTACTTC
CDR3aa: CASSLQGSYEQYF

d_gene: TRBD2
j_gene: TRBJ2-7
v_gene: TRBV5-5
abundance: -
CDR3nt: TGTGCCAGCAGCTTGGCCTCCCCGGGACTAGCGGGAGCTTACGAGCAGTACTTC
CDR3aa: CASSLASPGLAGAYEQYF

d_gene: -
j_gene: TRBJ2-7
v_gene: TRBV19
abundance: -
CDR3nt: TGTGCCAGTAGTATTTCCGACAGACACTACGAGCAGTACTTC
CDR3aa: CASSISDRHYEQYF

d_gene: -
j_gene: TRBJ2-7
v_gene: TRBV11-2
abundance: -
CDR3nt: TGTGCCAGCAGCTATGACAGGCGTGGGGCCTACGAGCAGTACTTC
CDR3aa: CASSYDRRGAYEQYF

d_gene: TRBD1
j_gene: TRBJ2-7
v_gene: TRBV5-5
abundance: -
CDR3nt: TGTGCCAGCAGCACCCCCGGGACAGCCTACGAGCAGTACTTC
CDR3aa: CASSTPGTAYEQYF

d_gene: TRBD2
j_gene: TRBJ2-5
v_gene: TRBV6-5
abundance: few
CDR3nt: TGTGCCATCGGACTAGCGGGGGATCAAGAGACCCAGTACTTC
CDR3aa: CAIGLAGDQETQYF

d_gene: -
j_gene: TRBJ1-4
v_gene: TRBV6-6
abundance: -
CDR3nt: -
CDR3aa: CASSSSDRGNEKLFF

d_gene: -
j_gene: TRBJ1-2
v_gene: TRBV19
abundance: -
CDR3nt: TGTGCCAGTCGGACGGGGGAGGGGATTTATGGCTACACCTTC
CDR3aa: CASRTGEGIYGYTF

d_gene: -
j_gene: TRBJ1-1
v_gene: TRBV3-1/TRBV3-2
abundance: -
CDR3nt: TGTGCCAGCAGCCAAGGGGGGGGAAGGACTGAAGCTTTCTTT
CDR3aa: CASSQGGGRTEAFF

d_gene: TRBD2
j_gene: TRBJ2-7
v_gene: TRBV4-2
abundance: -
CDR3nt: TGTGCCAGCAGCCCCCGCCCCGGACTAGCGGGAGTTTTCTACGAGCAGTACTTC
CDR3aa: CASSPRPGLAGVFYEQYF

d_gene: TRBD2
j_gene: TRBJ2-2
v_gene: TRBV7-2
abundance: -
CDR3nt: TGTGCCAGCAGCTTTAGCGGGGGCCCCAACACCGGGGAGCTGTTTTTT
CDR3aa: CASSFSGGPNTGELFF

d_gene: -
j_gene: TRBJ1-4
v_gene: TRBV27
abundance: -
CDR3nt: TGTGCCAGCAGTTTGGAGAGGAATGAAAAACTGTTTTTT
CDR3aa: CASSLERNEKLFF

d_gene: -
j_gene: TRBJ1-1
v_gene: TRBV28
abundance: -
CDR3nt: TGTGCCAGCAGTTCCCCTGCGGGGGTCACTGAAGCTTTCTTT
CDR3aa: CASSSPAGVTEAFF

d_gene: TRBD2
j_gene: TRBJ2-1
v_gene: TRBV9
abundance: -
CDR3nt: TGTGCCAGCAGCGTACGTAGCGGGGGGGCCTCTAATGAGCAGTTCTTC
CDR3aa: CASSVRSGGASNEQFF

d_gene: -
j_gene: TRBJ1-2
v_gene: TRBV18
abundance: -
CDR3nt: TGTGCCAGCTCACCAGGGGGGAACTATGGCTACACCTTC
CDR3aa: CASSPGGNYGYTF

d_gene: TRBD2
j_gene: TRBJ2-7
v_gene: TRBV5-5
abundance: -
CDR3nt: TGTGCCAGCAGCCGCACGGGACTAGCGGGAGGGCCTCCGTCCTACGAGCAGTACTTC
CDR3aa: CASSRTGLAGGPPSYEQYF

d_gene: -
j_gene: TRBJ1-4
v_gene: TRBV6-5
abundance: -
CDR3nt: TGTGCCAGCAGTTTATCAGCAACTAATGAAAAACTGTTTTTT
CDR3aa: CASSLSATNEKLFF

d_gene: -
j_gene: TRBJ2-1
v_gene: TRBV11-1
abundance: -
CDR3nt: TGTGCCAGCAGGAATGTTAGGGGGGGCTCCTACAATGAGCAGTTCTTC
CDR3aa: CASRNVRGGSYNEQFF

d_gene: TRBD1
j_gene: TRBJ1-2
v_gene: TRBV9
abundance: once
CDR3nt: TGTGCCAGCAGCGTAGCCAGGGGGTCCTATGGCTACACCTTC
CDR3aa: CASSVARGSYGYTF

d_gene: TRBD1
j_gene: TRBJ2-3
v_gene: TRBV5-4
abundance: -
CDR3nt: TGTGCCAGCAGCTTGTTAGGGGGCAGGGCAGATACGCAGTATTTT
CDR3aa: CASSLLGGRADTQYF

d_gene: -
j_gene: TRBJ2-7
v_gene: TRBV2
abundance: few
CDR3nt: TGTGCCAGCACCGCGGGCTCCTACGAGCAGTACTTC
CDR3aa: CASTAGSYEQYF

d_gene: TRBD1
j_gene: TRBJ1-2
v_gene: TRBV29-1
abundance: once
CDR3nt: TGCAGCGTTGAAGATCGCGGGACAGGGGTATATGGCTACACCTTC
CDR3aa: CSVEDRGTGVYGYTF

d_gene: TRBD1
j_gene: TRBJ2-7
v_gene: TRBV5-1
abundance: few
CDR3nt: TGCGCCAGCAGCTCGGGACAGGGTGCGTACGAGCAGTACTTC
CDR3aa: CASSSGQGAYEQYF

d_gene: TRBD2
j_gene: TRBJ2-2
v_gene: TRBV2
abundance: -
CDR3nt: TGTGCCAGCAAGTTGCTAGCGGGAGGGCCAAGGACCGGGGAGCTGTTTTTT
CDR3aa: CASKLLAGGPRTGELFF

d_gene: TRBD1
j_gene: TRBJ1-3
v_gene: TRBV10-1
abundance: -
CDR3nt: TGCGCCAAGACAGGGTTCGGAAACACCATATATTTT
CDR3aa: CAKTGFGNTIYF

d_gene: TRBD2
j_gene: TRBJ2-7
v_gene: TRBV7-6
abundance: -
CDR3nt: TGTGCCAGCAGCTCCCTTAGCGGGAGTATGTACGAGCAGTACTTC
CDR3aa: CASSSLSGSMYEQYF

d_gene: TRBD2
j_gene: TRBJ2-7
v_gene: TRBV6-5
abundance: -
CDR3nt: TGTGCCAGCAGGTACCCTAGCGGGAGCAACGAGCAGTACTTC
CDR3aa: CASRYPSGSNEQYF

d_gene: TRBD2
j_gene: TRBJ2-7
v_gene: TRBV10-2
abundance: -
CDR3nt: TGCGCCAGCAGTCTAGCGGGAGAGGCTCTTTTTTCTTACGAGCAGTACTTC
CDR3aa: CASSLAGEALFSYEQYF

d_gene: -
j_gene: TRBJ2-5
v_gene: TRBV30
abundance: -
CDR3nt: TGTGCCTGGAGTTCCAAAGAGACCCAGTACTTC
CDR3aa: CAWSSKETQYF

d_gene: -
j_gene: TRBJ1-2
v_gene: TRBV4-2
abundance: -
CDR3nt: TGTGCCAGCAGCCCTTACTTGTTCGATGGCTACACCTTC
CDR3aa: CASSPYLFDGYTF

d_gene: -
j_gene: TRBJ2-7
v_gene: TRBV6-5
abundance: -
CDR3nt: TGTGCCAGCAGTTACGGGGCAGCCTACGAGCAGTACTTC
CDR3aa: CASSYGAAYEQYF

d_gene: TRBD2
j_gene: TRBJ2-7
v_gene: TRBV6-1
abundance: -
CDR3nt: TGTGCCAGCAGTGAAGACGTCCTAGCGGCTACATACGAGCAGTACTTC
CDR3aa: CASSEDVLAATYEQYF

d_gene: -
j_gene: TRBJ2-7
v_gene: TRBV6-2/TRBV6-3
abundance: -
CDR3nt: TGTGCCAGCAGCCCCGCAGGTGTCACCTACGAGCAGTACTTC
CDR3aa: CASSPAGVTYEQYF